This TCR beta chain stems from a study of blood T cell repertoires in COVID-19. The overall study: Material from acute and convalescent COVID-19 was sourced from the United States, Italy and Spain.

This CDR3 is 15 amino acids long. The V gene end was trimmed by 6 bases and the J gene end by 7 bases; junction bases not matched to a gene: 10. Germline-derived CDR1 and CDR2 are LNHDA and SQIVND (reference sequence). The protocol was immunoSEQ multiplex PCR, while the TCRdb copy is restricted to in-frame clones and leaves out a portion. This sample has about 21,000 clones, with roughly 85% found just once. Sequencing used peripheral blood. The source is an elderly man with acute or convalescent COVID-19. The rearrangement links TRBV19 to TRBJ1-5; 9 nucleotides agree with TRBD1. Written as DNA, the CDR3 is TGTGCCAGTAGGCCACAGGGGGCGGGTGGACAGCCCCAGCATTTT. Amino acids: CASRPQGAGGQPQHF.